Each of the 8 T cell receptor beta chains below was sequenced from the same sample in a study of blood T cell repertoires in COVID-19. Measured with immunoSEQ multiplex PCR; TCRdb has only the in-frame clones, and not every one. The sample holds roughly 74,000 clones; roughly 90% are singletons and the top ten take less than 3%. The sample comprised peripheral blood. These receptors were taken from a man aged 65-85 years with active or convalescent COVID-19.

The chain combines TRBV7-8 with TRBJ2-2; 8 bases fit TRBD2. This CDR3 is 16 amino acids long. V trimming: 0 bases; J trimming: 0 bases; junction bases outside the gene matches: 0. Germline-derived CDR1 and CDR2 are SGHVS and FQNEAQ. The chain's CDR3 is CASSLALAANTGELFF. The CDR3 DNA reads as TGTGCCAGCAGCTTAGCACTAGCGGCGAACACCGGGGAGCTGTTTTTT.

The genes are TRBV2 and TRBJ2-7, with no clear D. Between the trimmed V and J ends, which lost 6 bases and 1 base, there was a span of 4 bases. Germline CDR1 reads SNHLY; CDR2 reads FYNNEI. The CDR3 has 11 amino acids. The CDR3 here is CASRSSYEQYF. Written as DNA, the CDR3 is TGTGCCAGCAGGTCTTCCTACGAGCAGTACTTC. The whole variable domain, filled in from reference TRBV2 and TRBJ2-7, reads EPEVTQTPSHQVTQMGQEVILRCVPISNHLYFYWYRQILGQKVEFLVSFYNNEISEKSEIFDDQFSVERPDGSNFTLKIRSTKLEDSAMYFCASRSSYEQYFGPGTRLTVT.

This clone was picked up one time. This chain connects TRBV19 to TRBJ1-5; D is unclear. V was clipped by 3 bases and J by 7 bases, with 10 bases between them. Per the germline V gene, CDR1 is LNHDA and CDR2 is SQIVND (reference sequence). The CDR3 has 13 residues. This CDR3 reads CASSIAGSQPQHF. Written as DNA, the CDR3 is TGTGCCAGTAGTATTGCAGGCAGCCAGCCCCAGCATTTT.

The CDR3 loop reads CASPRDLESFYGYTF. The CDR3 DNA reads TGTGCCAGCCCACGAGACCTAGAATCCTTCTATGGCTACACCTTC. The chain joins TRBV18 to TRBJ1-2; no clear D. Trimming took 8 bases from V and 4 from J, leaving 20 bases between them. The germline gives CDR1 KGHSH, CDR2 LQKENI. The CDR3 runs to 15 residues.

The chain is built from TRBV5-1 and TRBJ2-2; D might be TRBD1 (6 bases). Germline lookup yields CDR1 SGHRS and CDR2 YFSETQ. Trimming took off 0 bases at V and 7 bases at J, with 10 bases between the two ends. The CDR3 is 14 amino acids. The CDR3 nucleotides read TGCGCCAGCAGCTTGGACAGGGCTAACGGGGAGCTGTTTTTT. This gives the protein CASSLDRANGELFF.

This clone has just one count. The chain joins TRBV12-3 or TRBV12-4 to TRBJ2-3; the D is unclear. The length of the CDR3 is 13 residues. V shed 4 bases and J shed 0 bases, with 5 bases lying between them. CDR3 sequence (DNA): TGTGCCAGCAGTTGGGCGAGCACAGATACGCAGTATTTT. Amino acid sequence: CASSWASTDTQYF.

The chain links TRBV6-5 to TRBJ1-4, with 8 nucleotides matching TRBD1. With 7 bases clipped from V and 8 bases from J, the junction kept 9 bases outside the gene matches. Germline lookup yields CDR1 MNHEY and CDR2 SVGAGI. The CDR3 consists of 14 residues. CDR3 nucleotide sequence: TGTGCCAGCACCCCAGGGGGCCCCGGGGAAAAACTGTTTTTT. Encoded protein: CASTPGGPGEKLFF.

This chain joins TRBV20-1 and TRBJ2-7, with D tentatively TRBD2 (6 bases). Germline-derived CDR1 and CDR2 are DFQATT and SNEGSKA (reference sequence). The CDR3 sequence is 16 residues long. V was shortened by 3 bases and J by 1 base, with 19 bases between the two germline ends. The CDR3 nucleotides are TGCAGTGCTAGTTTCCCCGGGAGTGGTGGTTCCTACGAGCAGTACTTC. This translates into CSASFPGSGGSYEQYF.